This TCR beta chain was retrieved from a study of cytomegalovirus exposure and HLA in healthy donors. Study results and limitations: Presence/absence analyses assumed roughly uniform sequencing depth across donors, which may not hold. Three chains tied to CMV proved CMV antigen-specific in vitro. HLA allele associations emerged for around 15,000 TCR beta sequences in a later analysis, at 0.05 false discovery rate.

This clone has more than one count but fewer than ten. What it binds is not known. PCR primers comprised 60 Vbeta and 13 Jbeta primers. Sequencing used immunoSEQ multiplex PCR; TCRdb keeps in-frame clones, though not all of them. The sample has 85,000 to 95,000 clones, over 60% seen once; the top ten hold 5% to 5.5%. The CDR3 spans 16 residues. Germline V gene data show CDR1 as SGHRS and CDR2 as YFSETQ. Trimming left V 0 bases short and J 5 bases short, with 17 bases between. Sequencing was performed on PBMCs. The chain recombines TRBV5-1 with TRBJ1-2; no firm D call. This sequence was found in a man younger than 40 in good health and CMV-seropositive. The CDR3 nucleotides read TGCGCCAGCAGCTTGGAACCCACTCTGCTAATATATGGCTACACCTTC. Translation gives CASSLEPTLLIYGYTF.